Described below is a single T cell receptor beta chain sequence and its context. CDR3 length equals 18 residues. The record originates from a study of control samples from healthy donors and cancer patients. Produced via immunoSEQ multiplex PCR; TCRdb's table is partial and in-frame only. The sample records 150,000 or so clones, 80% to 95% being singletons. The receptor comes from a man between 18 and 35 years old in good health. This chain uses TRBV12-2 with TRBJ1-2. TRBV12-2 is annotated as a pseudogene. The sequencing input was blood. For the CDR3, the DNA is TGTGCAAGTCGCTTAGGAGGTACGGTGGTAGAGTATCACTATGGCTACACCTTC. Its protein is CASRLGGTVVEYHYGYTF.